This is a list of T cell receptor beta chains from one sample in a study of response to subunit inactivated influenza vaccine. TCRdb recomputed calls from the RT-PCR reads with MiXCR, one row per CDR3 protein. This sample has about 190,000 distinct CDR3 sequences, with 14% found just once. The source was CD8+ T cells sorted from PBMCs, collected about 5 days after vaccination. Every receptor here comes from a man between 45 and 60 years old who received an inactivated influenza vaccine. Each CDR3 is given with its conserved first and last residue. The D gene is left open where the match is weak. The listing skips clone size in some rows; elsewhere it reads once, few, many or a size class.

V	D	J	size	CDR3	DNA
TRBV10-3	TRBD2	TRBJ2-3	-	CAISEGAGGTDTQYF	TGTGCCATCAGTGAGGGAGCGGGAGGCACAGATACGCAGTATTTT
TRBV2	-	TRBJ1-2	-	CASMAGKTEGYTF	TGTGCCAGCATGGCCGGAAAAACTGAGGGCTACACCTTC
TRBV27	-	TRBJ2-2	few	CASSLRSSFTGELFF	TGTGCCAGCAGTTTAAGGTCCAGCTTCACCGGGGAGCTGTTTTTT
TRBV6-5	-	TRBJ1-1	-	CASSYSANMNTEAFF	TGTGCCAGCAGTTACTCGGCAAACATGAACACTGAAGCTTTCTTT
TRBV7-9	-	TRBJ2-7	few	CASSHAHGEQYF	TGTGCCAGCAGCCACGCACACGGCGAGCAGTACTTC
TRBV6-7	-	TRBJ2-7	few	CASSLKNLTYEQYF	TGTGCCAGCAGTTTGAAAAACCTAACCTACGAGCAGTACTTC
TRBV21-1	-	TRBJ2-7	few	CASSKVDRTGPPFYEQYF	TGTGCCAGCAGCAAAGTGGACAGGACCGGCCCTCCCTTCTACGAGCAGTACTTC
TRBV29-1	-	TRBJ2-6	-	CSVEDLGFRSGANVLTF	TGCAGCGTTGAAGATCTTGGATTCCGCTCTGGGGCCAACGTCCTGACTTTC
TRBV27	-	TRBJ1-4	-	CASSLISGVVRSEKLFF	TGTGCCAGCAGTTTGATTTCAGGGGTCGTCCGGAGTGAAAAACTGTTTTTT
TRBV12-3/TRBV12-4	TRBD2	TRBJ2-2	few	CASSSGLAGRVNTGELFF	TGTGCCAGCAGTTCCGGACTAGCGGGGAGGGTAAACACCGGGGAGCTGTTTTTT
TRBV19	TRBD1	TRBJ1-1	many	CASSADRGGGNTEAFF	TGTGCCAGTAGTGCGGACAGGGGAGGTGGGAACACTGAAGCTTTCTTT
TRBV28	TRBD1	TRBJ1-4	-	CASSQPDRGQANEKLFF	TGTGCCAGCAGTCAGCCAGACAGGGGTCAGGCTAATGAAAAACTGTTTTTT
TRBV4-2	-	TRBJ2-2	few	CASSPADLNTGELFF	TGTGCCAGCAGCCCGGCGGACCTAAACACCGGGGAGCTGTTTTTT
TRBV5-1	-	TRBJ1-2	few	CASSLERGMTYGYTF	TGCGCCAGCAGCTTGGAGCGGGGAATGACCTATGGCTACACCTTC
TRBV25-1	-	TRBJ2-1	few	CASSEFGANNEQFF	TGTGCCAGCAGTGAATTCGGGGCTAACAATGAGCAGTTCTTC